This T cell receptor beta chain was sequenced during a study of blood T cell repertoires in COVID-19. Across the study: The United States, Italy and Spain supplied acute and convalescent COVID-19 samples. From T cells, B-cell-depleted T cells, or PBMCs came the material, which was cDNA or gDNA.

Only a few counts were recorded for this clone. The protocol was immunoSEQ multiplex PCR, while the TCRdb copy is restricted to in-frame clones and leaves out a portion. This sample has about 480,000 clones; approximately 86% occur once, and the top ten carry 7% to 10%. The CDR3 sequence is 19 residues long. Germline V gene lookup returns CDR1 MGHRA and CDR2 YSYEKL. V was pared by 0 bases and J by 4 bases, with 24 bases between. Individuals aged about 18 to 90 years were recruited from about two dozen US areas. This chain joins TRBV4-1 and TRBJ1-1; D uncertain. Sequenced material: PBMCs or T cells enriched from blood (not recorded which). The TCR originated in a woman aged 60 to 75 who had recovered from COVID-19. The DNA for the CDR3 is TGCGCCAGCAGCCAAGATCATGTTGCCATCAAATACTCCGGCACTGAAGCTTTCTTT. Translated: CASSQDHVAIKYSGTEAFF.